This T cell receptor beta chain was captured in a study of blood T cell repertoires in COVID-19. Study at large: Some COVID-19 samples were acute and others convalescent; all came from the United States, Italy and Spain. Sources were T cells, B-cell-depleted T cells, or PBMCs; the material itself was cDNA or gDNA.

During active infection, Seattle patients enrolled and were then monitored through disease. The CDR3 is made up of 17 amino acids. Trimming shortened V by 0 bases and J by 5 bases, and 20 bases separated the two germline ends. The V gene's germline CDR1 is SGHRS and CDR2 YFSETQ. In the original workflow: Reference gene primers were amplified, and this amplification served to estimate nucleated cell counts. The table came from immunoSEQ multiplex PCR; TCRdb's copy has only in-frame clones and leaves some out. V, J and clone size are those of that table, while D and trimming were read from the DNA. The data hold approximately 390,000 clones, with about 89% observed a single time.

This rearrangement joins TRBV5-1 to TRBJ2-5; no definite D call. The sequence was collected from a woman aged 55-75 years with COVID-19, enrolled during active disease. The source material was peripheral blood. The CDR3 bases are TGCGCCAGCAGCTTGGATCAGGCCAGCCCGCGCAGGGAGACCCAGTACTTC. Translated: CASSLDQASPRRETQYF.